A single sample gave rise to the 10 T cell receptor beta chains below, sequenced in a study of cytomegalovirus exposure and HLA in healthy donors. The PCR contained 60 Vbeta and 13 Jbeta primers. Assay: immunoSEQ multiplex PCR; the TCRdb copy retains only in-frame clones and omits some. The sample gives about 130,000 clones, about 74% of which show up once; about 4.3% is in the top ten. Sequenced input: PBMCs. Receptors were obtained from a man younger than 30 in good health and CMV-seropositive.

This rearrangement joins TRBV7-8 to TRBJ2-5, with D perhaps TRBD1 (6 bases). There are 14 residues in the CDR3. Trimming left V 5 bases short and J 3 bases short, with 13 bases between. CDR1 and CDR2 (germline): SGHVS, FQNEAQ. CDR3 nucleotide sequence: TGTGCCAGCAGCCGAGACCAGGGGAAAGAGACCCAGTACTTC. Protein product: CASSRDQGKETQYF.

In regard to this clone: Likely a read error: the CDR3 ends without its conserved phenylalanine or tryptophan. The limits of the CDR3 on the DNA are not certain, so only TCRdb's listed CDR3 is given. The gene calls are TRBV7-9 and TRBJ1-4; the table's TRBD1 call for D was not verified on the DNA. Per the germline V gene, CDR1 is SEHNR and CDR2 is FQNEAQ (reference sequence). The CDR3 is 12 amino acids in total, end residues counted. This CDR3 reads CASSCRPGPLHG.

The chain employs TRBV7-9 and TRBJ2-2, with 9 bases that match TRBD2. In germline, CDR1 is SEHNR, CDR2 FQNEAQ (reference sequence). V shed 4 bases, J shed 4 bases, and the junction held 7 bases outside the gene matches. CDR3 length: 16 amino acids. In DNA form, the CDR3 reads TGTGCCAGCAGCTACAGCGGGGGGACATCCACCGGGGAGCTGTTTTTT. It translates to CASSYSGGTSTGELFF.

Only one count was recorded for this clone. The CDR3 region is CASRAFRRGNIQYF. CDR3 coding DNA: TGTGCCAGCAGGGCCTTCAGGCGGGGAAACATTCAGTACTTC. The genes are TRBV27 and TRBJ2-4; tentatively, D is TRBD2 (6 bases). Per germline, CDR1 MNHEY and CDR2 SMNVEV (reference sequence). V shed 6 bases and J shed 6 bases, with 15 bases lying between them. The CDR3 has 14 amino acids.

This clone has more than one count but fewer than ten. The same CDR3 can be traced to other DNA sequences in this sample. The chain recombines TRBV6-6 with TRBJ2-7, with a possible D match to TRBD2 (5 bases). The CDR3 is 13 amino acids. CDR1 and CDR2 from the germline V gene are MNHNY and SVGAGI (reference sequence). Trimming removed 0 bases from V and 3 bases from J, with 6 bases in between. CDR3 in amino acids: CASSYSGLYEQYF. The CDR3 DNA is TGTGCCAGCAGTTACTCCGGACTCTACGAGCAGTACTTC.

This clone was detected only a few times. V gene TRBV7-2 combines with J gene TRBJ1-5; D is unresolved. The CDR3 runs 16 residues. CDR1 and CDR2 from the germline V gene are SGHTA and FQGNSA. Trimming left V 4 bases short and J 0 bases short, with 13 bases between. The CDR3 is CASSSLTPNSNQPQHF. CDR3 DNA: TGTGCCAGCAGCTCACTTACGCCCAATAGCAATCAGCCCCAGCATTTT.

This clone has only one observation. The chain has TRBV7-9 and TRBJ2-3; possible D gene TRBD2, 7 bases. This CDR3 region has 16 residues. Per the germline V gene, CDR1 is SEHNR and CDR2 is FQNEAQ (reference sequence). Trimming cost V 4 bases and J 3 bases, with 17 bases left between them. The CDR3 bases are TGTGCCAGCAGCTACGACTGGCGGGGGCAAACAGATACGCAGTATTTT. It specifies CASSYDWRGQTDTQYF.

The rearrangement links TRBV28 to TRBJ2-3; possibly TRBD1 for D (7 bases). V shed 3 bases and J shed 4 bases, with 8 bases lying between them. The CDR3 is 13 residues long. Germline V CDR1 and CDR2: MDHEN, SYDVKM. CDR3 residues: CASSFRGADTQYF. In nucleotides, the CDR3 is TGTGCCAGCAGTTTCAGGGGGGCAGATACGCAGTATTTT.

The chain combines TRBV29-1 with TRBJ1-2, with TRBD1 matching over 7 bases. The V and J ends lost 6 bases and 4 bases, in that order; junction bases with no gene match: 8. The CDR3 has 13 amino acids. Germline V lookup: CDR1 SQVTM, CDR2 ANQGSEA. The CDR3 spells CSVSFRDSYGYTF. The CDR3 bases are TGCAGCGTAAGCTTCCGGGACAGCTATGGCTACACCTTC.

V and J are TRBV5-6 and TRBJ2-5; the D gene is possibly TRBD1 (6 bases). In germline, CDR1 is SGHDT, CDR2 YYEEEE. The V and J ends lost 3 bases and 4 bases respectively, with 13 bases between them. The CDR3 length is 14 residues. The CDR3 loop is CASSSGTQGETQYF. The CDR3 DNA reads TGTGCCAGCAGCTCCGGGACACAGGGAGAGACCCAGTACTTC.